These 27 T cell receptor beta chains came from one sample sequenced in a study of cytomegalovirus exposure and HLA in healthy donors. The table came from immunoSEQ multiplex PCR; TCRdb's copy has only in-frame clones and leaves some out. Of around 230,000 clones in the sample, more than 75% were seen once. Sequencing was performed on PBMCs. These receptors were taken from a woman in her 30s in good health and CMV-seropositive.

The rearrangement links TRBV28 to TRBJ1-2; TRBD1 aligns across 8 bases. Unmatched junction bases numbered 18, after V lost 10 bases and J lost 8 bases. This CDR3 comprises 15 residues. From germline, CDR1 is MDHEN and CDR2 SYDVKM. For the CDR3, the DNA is TGTGCCACAGGTTCTCACGAGGACAGGGTCTACGGCTACACCTTC. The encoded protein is CATGSHEDRVYGYTF.

The CDR3 coding sequence is TGCGCCAGCAGCTTGGCCGTCCAGCGGACGAACACCGGGGAGCTGTTTTTT. This codes for CASSLAVQRTNTGELFF. The genes are TRBV5-1 and TRBJ2-2; D possibly corresponds to TRBD2 (5 bases). The CDR3 is 17 residues long. Deletions cut 0 bases from V and 0 bases from J, with 12 bases between. CDR1 is SGHRS, CDR2 YFSETQ, per germline.

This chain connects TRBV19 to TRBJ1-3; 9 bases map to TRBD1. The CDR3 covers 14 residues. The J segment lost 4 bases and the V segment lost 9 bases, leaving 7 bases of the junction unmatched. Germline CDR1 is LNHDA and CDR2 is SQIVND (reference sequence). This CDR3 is CASIQGALGNTIYF. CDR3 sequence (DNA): TGTGCCAGCATACAGGGGGCTTTGGGAAACACCATATATTTT. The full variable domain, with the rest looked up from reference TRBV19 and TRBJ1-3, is DGGITQSPKYLFRKEGQNVTLSCEQNLNHDAMYWYRQDPGQGLRLIYYSQIVNDFQKGDIAEGYSVSREKKESFPLTVTSAQKNPTAFYLCASIQGALGNTIYFGEGSWLTVV.

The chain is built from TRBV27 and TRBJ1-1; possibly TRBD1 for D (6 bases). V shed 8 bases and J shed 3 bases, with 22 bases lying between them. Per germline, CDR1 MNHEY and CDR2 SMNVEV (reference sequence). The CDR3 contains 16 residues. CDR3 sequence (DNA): TGTGCCAGCTCTCAATCCCGTTGGGAGGGGGACACTGAAGCTTTCTTT. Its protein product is CASSQSRWEGDTEAFF.

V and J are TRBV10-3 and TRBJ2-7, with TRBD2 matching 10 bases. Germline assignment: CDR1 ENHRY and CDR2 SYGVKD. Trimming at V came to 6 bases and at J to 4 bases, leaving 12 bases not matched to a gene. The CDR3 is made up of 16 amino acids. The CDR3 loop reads CAISGGASGSSYEQYF. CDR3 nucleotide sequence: TGTGCCATCAGCGGGGGTGCTAGCGGGAGTTCTTACGAGCAGTACTTC.

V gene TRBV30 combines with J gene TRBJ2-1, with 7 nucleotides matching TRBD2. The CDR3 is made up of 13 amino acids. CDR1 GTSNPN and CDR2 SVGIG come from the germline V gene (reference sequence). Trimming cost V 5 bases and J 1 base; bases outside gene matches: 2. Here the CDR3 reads CAWSGGSYNEQFF. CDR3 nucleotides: TGTGCCTGGTCGGGGGGTTCCTACAATGAGCAGTTCTTC.

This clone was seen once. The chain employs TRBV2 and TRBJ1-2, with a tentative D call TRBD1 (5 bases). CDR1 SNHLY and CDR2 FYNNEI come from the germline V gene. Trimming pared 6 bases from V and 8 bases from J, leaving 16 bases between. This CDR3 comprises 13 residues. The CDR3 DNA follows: TGTGCCAGCAGCCCGACAGAGTCAAGCGGCTACACCTTC. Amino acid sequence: CASSPTESSGYTF.

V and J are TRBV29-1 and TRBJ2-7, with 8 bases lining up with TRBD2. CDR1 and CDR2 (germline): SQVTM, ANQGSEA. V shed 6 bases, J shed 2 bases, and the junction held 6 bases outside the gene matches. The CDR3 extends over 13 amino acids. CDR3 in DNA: TGCAGCGTCACGGGGGGGCTGCCCTACGAGCAGTACTTC. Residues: CSVTGGLPYEQYF.

CDR3 region: CASFSDRGTGELFF. CDR3 coding DNA: TGCGCCAGCTTCTCGGACAGGGGAACCGGGGAGCTGTTTTTT. The chain couples TRBV5-1 to TRBJ2-2; 9 bases match TRBD1. The CDR3 extends over 14 amino acids. CDR1 and CDR2 (germline): SGHRS, YFSETQ. Trimming took 7 bases from V and 5 from J; bases not matched to a gene: 6.

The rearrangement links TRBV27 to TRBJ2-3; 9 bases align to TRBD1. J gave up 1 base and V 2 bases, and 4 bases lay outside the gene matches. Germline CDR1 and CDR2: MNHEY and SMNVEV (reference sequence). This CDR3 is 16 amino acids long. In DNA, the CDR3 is TGTGCCAGCAGTTTACCCTGGACAGGGGGCACAGATACGCAGTATTTT. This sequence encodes CASSLPWTGGTDTQYF.

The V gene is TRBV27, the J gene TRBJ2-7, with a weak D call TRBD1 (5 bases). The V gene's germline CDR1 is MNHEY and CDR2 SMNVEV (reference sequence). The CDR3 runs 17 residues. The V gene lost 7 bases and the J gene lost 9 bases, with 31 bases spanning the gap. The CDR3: CASTPTPDPRLGVGQYF. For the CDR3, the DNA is TGTGCCAGCACCCCAACCCCCGACCCGCGATTAGGGGTGGGGCAGTACTTC.

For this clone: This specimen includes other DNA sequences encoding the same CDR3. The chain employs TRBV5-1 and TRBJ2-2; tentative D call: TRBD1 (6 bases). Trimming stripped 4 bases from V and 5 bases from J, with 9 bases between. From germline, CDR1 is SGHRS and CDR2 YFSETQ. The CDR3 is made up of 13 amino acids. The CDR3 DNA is TGCGCCAGCAGCCCACAGGGAACCGGGGAGCTGTTTTTT. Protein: CASSPQGTGELFF.

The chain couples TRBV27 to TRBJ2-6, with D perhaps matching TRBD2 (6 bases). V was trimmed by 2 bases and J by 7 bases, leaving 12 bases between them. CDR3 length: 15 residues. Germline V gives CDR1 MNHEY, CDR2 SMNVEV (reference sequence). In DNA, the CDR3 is TGTGCCAGCAGTTTAATCGGGGGAACCGCCAACGTCCTGACTTTC. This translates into CASSLIGGTANVLTF.

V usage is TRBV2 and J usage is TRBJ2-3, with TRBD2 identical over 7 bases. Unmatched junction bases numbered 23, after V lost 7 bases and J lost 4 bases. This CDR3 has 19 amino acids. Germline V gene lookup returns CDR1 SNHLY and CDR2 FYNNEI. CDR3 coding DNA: TGTGCCAGCACTCGATCCCTTTCGGCGAGCGGGGCAGACGCAGATACGCAGTATTTT. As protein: CASTRSLSASGADADTQYF.

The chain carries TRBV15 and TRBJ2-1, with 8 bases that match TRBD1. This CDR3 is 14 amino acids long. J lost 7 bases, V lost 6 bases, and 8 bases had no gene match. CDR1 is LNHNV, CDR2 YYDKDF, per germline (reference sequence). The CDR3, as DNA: TGTGCCACCAGTAGACGACAGGGGAGTAATGAGCAGTTCTTC. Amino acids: CATSRRQGSNEQFF.

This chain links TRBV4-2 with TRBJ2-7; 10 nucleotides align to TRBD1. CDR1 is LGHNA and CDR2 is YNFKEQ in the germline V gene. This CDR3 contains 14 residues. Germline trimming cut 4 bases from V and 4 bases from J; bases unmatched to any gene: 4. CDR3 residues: CASSPTGGGYEQYF. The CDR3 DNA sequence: TGTGCCAGCAGCCCGACAGGGGGCGGGTACGAGCAGTACTTC.

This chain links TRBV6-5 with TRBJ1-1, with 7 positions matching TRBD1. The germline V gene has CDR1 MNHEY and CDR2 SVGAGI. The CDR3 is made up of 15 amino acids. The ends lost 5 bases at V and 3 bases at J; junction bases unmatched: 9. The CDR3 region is CASSQRRGQHTEAFF. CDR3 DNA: TGTGCCAGCAGTCAAAGGCGGGGACAGCACACTGAAGCTTTCTTT.

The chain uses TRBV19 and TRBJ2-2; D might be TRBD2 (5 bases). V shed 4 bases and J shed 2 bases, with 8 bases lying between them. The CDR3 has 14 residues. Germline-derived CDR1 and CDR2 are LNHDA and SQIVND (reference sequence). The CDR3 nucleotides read TGTGCCAGTAGTACTAGCAGAAACACCGGGGAGCTGTTTTTT. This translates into CASSTSRNTGELFF.

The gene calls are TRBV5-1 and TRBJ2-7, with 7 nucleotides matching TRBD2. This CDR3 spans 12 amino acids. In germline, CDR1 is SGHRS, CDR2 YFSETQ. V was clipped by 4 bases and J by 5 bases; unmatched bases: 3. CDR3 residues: CASSPSGDEQYF. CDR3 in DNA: TGCGCCAGCAGCCCGAGCGGGGACGAGCAGTACTTC.

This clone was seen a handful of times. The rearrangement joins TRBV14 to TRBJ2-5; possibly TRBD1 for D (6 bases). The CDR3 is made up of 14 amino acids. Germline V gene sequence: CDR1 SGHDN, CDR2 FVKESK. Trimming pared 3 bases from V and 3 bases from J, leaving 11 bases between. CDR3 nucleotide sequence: TGTGCCAGCAGCCACGGCCACAGGGAAGAGACCCAGTACTTC. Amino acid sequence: CASSHGHREETQYF. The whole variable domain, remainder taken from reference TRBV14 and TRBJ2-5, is EAGVTQFPSHSVIEKGQTVTLRCDPISGHDNLYWYRRVMGKEIKFLLHFVKESKQDESGMPNNRFLAERTGGTYSTLKVQPAELEDSGVYFCASSHGHREETQYFGPGTRLLVL.

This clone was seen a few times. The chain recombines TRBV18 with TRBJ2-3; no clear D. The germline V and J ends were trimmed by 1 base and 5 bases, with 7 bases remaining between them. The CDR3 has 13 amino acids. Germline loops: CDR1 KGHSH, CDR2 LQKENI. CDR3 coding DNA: TGTGCCAGCTCACCACTCTCCCTAGATACGCAGTATTTT. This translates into CASSPLSLDTQYF.

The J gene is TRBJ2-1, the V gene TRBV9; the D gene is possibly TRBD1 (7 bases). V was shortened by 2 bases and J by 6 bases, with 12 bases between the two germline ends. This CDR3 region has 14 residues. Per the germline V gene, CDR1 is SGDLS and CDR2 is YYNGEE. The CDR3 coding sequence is TGTGCCAGCAGCGTCTCCAGGGGGGCCAATGAGCAGTTCTTC. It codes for CASSVSRGANEQFF.

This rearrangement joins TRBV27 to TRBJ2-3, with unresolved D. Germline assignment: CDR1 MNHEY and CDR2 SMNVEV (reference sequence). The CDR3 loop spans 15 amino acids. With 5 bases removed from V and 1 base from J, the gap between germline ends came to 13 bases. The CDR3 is CASSPRRLRTDTQYF. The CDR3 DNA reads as TGTGCCAGCAGTCCTCGGCGGTTACGCACAGATACGCAGTATTTT.

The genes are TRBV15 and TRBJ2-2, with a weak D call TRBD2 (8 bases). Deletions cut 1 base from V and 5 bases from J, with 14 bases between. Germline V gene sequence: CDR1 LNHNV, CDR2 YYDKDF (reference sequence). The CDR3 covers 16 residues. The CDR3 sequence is CATSRAGGGNTGELFF. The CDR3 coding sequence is TGTGCCACCAGCAGAGCGGGAGGGGGCAATACCGGGGAGCTGTTTTTT.

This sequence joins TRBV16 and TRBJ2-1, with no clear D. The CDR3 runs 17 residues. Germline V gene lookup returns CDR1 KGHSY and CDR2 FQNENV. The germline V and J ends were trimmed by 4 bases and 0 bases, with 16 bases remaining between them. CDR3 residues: CASSRLMKIDSYNEQFF. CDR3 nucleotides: TGTGCCAGCAGCCGGCTGATGAAGATTGACTCCTACAATGAGCAGTTCTTC.

The CDR3 is CASSLPLPGELFF. The CDR3 DNA follows: TGTGCCAGCAGTTTACCACTCCCCGGGGAGCTGTTTTTT. This chain uses TRBV27 with TRBJ2-2; no firm D call. The V gene's germline CDR1 is MNHEY and CDR2 SMNVEV (reference sequence). This CDR3 spans 13 amino acids. The ends were cut back, 2 bases at V and 6 bases at J, with 7 bases in the middle.

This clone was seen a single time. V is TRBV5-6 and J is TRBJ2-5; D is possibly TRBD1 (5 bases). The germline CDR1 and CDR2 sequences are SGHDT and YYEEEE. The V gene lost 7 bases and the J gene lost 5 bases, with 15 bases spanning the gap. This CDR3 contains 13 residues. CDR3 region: CASAQGARETQYF. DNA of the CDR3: TGTGCCAGCGCTCAAGGGGCGCGGGAGACCCAGTACTTC. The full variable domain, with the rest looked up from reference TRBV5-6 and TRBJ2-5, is DAGVTQSPTHLIKTRGQQVTLRCSPKSGHDTVSWYQQALGQGPQFIFQYYEEEERQRGNFPDRFSGHQFPNYSSELNVNALLLGDSALYLCASAQGARETQYFGPGTRLLVL.